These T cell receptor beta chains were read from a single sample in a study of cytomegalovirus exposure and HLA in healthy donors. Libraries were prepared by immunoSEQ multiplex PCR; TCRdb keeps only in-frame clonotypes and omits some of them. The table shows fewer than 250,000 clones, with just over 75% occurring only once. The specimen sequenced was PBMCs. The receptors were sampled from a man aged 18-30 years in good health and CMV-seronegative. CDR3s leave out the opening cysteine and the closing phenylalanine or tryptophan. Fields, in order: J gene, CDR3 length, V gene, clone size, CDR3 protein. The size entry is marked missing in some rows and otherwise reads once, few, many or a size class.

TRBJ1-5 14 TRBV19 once ASSGRTGGGNQPQH
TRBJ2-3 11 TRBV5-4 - ASSSSVTDTQY
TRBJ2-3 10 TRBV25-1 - ASRTSADTQY
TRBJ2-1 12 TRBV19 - ASSRLAAGNEQF
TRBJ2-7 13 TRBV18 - ASSQTSEISYEQY
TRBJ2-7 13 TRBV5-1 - ASSLGGGGSYEQY
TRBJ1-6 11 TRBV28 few ASSQGSGSPLH
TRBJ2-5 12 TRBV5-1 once ASSEGQGRETQY
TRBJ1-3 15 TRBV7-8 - ASSSTGLGSSGNTIY
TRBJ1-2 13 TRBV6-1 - ASRGGQGAYYGYT
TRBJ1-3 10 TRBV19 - ASNGRGNTIY
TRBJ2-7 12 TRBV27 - ASSPAGRSYEQY
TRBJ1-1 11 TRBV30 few ASVRESNTEAF
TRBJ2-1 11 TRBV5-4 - ASSLAPYNEQF
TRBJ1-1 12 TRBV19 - ASSPDRGGTEAF
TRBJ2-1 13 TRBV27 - ASSLRGSSYNEQF
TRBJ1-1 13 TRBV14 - ASSSGTGMNTEAF
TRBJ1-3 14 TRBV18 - ASSPDVGGSGNTIY
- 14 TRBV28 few ASRAGLAGPSYEQY
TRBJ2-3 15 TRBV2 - ASSGPPGGTSTDTQY
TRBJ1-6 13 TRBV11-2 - ASSPRQGAGSPLH